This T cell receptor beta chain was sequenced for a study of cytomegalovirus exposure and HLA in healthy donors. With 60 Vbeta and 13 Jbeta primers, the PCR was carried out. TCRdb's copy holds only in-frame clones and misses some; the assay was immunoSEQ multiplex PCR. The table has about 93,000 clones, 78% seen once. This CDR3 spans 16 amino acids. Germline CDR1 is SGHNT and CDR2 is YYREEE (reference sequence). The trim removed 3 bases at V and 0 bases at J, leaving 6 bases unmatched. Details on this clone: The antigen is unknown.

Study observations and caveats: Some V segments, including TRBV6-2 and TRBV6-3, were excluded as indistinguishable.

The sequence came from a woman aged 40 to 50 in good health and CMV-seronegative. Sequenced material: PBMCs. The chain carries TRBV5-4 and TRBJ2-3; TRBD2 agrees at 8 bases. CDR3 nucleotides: TGTGCCAGCAGCTGGAAGCGGGAGACTAGCACAGATACGCAGTATTTT. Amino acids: CASSWKRETSTDTQYF.